This TCR beta chain was recorded in a study of T-cell memory formation after mild COVID-19. TCRdb re-derived calls from the 5' RACE reads in MiXCR, one entry per CDR3 protein. The data contain about 250,000 distinct CDR3 sequences, about 16% of them singletons. The study, taken as a whole, reports: CD4/CD8 balance held among clones contracting day 15 to 85, and later expanders leaned CD4+. The study detected some responding clones in pre-infection memory, suggesting cross-reactive memory joined. Among CD4+ contracting clones, most were CM and EM, and CD8+ ones EMRA.

As for this clonotype: Its target is not known.

The CDR3 spans 14 residues. Per the germline V gene, CDR1 is MNHEY and CDR2 is SVGAGI. The ends were cut back, 0 bases at V and 4 bases at J, with 9 bases in the middle. The TCR was taken from a man between 18 and 29 years old who had mild COVID-19 (a few samples of this study predate the infection). Cell type and time point are not known. This chain joins TRBV6-5 and TRBJ2-5; D is possibly TRBD1 (6 bases). What was sequenced was PBMCs or a T cell subset sorted from them (not recorded which). The CDR3 DNA reads TGTGCCAGCAGTTACTCCGCAGGGGTAGAGACCCAGTACTTC. Amino acid sequence: CASSYSAGVETQYF.